These T cell receptor beta chains were read from a single sample in a study of tumor-infiltrating lymphocytes in primary liver carcinoma. TCRdb used MiXCR to reprocess the multiplex PCR reads, holding one entry per CDR3 protein. The sample has a few hundred thousand distinct CDR3 sequences, around three fifths seen once. The specimen sequenced was peripheral blood. The source is a woman aged 25 to 39 with primary liver carcinoma and hepatitis B virus infection. Both conserved end residues are part of each CDR3. The order of the fields is V gene, D gene, J gene, clone size, CDR3 DNA, CDR3 protein. The D gene is left open where the match is weak. Clone size is not always given. Where it is, it says once, few, many or a class for expanded clones.

TRBV4-2	NA	TRBJ2-7	NA	TGTGCCAGCAGCCAAGGCGAGGGAAGCGGCCCTCAGGAGCAGTACTTC	CASSQGEGSGPQEQYF
TRBV7-9	NA	TRBJ2-7	NA	TGTGCCAGCAGCCACTATGACGAGCAGTACTTC	CASSHYDEQYF
TRBV4-2	TRBD2	TRBJ2-1	NA	TGTGCCAGCAGCCAAGTAACTAGCGGGAGTAATGAGCAGTTCTTC	CASSQVTSGSNEQFF
TRBV7-8	TRBD2	TRBJ2-2	NA	TGTGCCAGCAGCGTCTCCGGGACTAGCGGGAGGCGGAACACCGGGGAGCTGCTTTTT	CASSVSGTSGRRNTGELLF
TRBV11-3	TRBD2	TRBJ2-7	many	TGTGCCAGCAGCATTACTAGCGGGAGCTCCTACGAGCAGTACTTC	CASSITSGSSYEQYF
TRBV4-2	TRBD2	TRBJ2-2	few	TGTGCCAGCAGCCAAGAGGGACTAGCGCAAACCGGGGAGCTGTTTTTT	CASSQEGLAQTGELFF
TRBV29-1	NA	TRBJ2-1	few	TGCAGCGTTGAACCCGTATACAATGAGCAGTTCTTC	CSVEPVYNEQFF
TRBV14	TRBD1	TRBJ1-2	NA	TGTGCCAGCAGCCTACAAGGTATCGGGACAGAGTTCTATGGCTACACCTTC	CASSLQGIGTEFYGYTF
TRBV11-2	TRBD1	TRBJ2-6	NA	TGTGCCAGCAGCATGGGGGGAGACAGGGGCATTTCCCTCTCTGGGGCCAACGTCCTGACTTTC	CASSMGGDRGISLSGANVLTF
TRBV19	NA	TRBJ1-1	NA	TGTGCCAGTAGTCATTTGACGGGGGGAGGCAACACTGAAGCTTCCTTT	CASSHLTGGGNTEASF
TRBV7-9	NA	TRBJ2-1	NA	TGTGCCAGCAGCCAGCCCTATGGGCGGAGTGAGCAGTTCTTC	CASSQPYGRSEQFF
TRBV4-2	TRBD1	TRBJ2-7	many	TGTGCCAGCAGCAAGGACAGGGGGGGAACCTACGAGCAGTACTTC	CASSKDRGGTYEQYF
TRBV11-1	NA	TRBJ2-1	NA	TGTGCCAGCAACTTAGAGCAGAAACACAATGGGCAGTTCTTC	CASNLEQKHNGQFF
TRBV5-4	NA	TRBJ2-7	NA	TGTGCCAGCAGCCTCCATACCAACAGGGAACCCTACGAGCAGTACTTC	CASSLHTNREPYEQYF
TRBV14	NA	TRBJ2-4	NA	TGTGCCAGCAGCCGAGAACCTGCGGACATTCAGTACTTC	CASSREPADIQYF
TRBV7-8	TRBD2	TRBJ2-3	NA	TGTGCCAGCAGCGATCCCTCGGCACTAGCGGGAGGCACAGATACGCAGTATTTT	CASSDPSALAGGTDTQYF
TRBV6-6	NA	TRBJ1-2	many	TGTGCCAGCAGTCAACAGGCTGGGTATGGCTACACCTTC	CASSQQAGYGYTF